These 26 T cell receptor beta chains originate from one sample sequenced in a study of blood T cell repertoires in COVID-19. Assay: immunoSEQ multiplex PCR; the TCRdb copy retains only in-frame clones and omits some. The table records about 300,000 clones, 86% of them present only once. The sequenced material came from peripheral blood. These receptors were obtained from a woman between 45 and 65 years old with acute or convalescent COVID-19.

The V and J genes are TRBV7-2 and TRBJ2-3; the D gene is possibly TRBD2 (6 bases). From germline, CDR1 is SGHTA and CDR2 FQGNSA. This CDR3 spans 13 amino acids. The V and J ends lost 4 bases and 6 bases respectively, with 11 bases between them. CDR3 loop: CASSSGTADTQYF. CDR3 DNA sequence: TGTGCCAGCAGCTCCGGGACTGCGGATACGCAGTATTTT.

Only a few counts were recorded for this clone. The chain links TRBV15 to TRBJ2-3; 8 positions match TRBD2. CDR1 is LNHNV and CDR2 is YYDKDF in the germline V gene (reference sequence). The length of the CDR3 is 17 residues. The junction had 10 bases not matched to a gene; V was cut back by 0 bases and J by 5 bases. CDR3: CATSRDIGGRTGDTQYF. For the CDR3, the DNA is TGTGCCACCAGCAGAGACATTGGCGGGAGGACTGGAGATACGCAGTATTTT.

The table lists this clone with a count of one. The CDR3 here is CASSLALTGDYGYTF. The DNA for the CDR3 is TGCGCCAGCAGCTTGGCTCTGACAGGGGACTATGGCTACACCTTC. The genes are TRBV5-1 and TRBJ1-2; the match to TRBD1 covers 8 bases. The germline V gene has CDR1 SGHRS and CDR2 YFSETQ. The CDR3 totals 15 residues. With V trimmed by 0 bases and J by 3 bases, 4 bases remained unmatched.

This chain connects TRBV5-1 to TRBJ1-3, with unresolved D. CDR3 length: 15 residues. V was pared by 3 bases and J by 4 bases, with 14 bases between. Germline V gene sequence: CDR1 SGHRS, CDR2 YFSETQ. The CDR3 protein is CASSYMGLNGNTIYF. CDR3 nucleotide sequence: TGCGCCAGCAGCTATATGGGCCTCAACGGAAACACCATATATTTT.

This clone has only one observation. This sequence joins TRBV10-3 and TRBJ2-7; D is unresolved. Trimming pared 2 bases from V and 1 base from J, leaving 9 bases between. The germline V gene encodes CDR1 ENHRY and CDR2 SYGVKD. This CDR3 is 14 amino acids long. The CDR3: CAISEIPQSYEQYF. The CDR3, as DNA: TGTGCCATCAGTGAGATTCCCCAATCCTACGAGCAGTACTTC.

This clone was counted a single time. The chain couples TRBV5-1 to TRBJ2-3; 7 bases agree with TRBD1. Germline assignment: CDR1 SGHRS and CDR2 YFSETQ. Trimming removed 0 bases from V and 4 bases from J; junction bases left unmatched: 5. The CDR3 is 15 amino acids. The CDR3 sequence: CASSLARGYSDTQYF. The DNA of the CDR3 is TGCGCCAGCAGCTTGGCCAGGGGGTATTCAGATACGCAGTATTTT.

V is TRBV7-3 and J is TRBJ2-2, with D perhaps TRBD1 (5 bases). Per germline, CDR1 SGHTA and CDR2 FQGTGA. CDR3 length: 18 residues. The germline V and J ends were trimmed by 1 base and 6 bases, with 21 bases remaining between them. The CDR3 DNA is TGTGCCAGCAGCTTAATACGTGCAGGGCTGACCAGCCCCGGGGAGCTGTTTTTT. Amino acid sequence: CASSLIRAGLTSPGELFF.

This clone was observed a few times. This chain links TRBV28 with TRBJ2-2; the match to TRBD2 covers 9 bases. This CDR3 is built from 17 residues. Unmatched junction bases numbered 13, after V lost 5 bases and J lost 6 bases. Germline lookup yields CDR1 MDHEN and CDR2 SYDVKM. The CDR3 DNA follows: TGTGCCAGCAGTCCCATGGCGGGAGGGCCTCGGGCCGGGGAGCTGTTTTTT. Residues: CASSPMAGGPRAGELFF.

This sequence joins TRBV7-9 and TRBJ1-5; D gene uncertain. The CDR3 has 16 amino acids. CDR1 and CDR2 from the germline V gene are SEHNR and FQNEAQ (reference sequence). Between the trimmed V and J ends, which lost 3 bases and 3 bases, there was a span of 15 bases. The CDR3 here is CASSLVEGRYNQPQHF. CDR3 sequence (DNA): TGTGCCAGCAGCTTGGTGGAAGGGAGGTACAATCAGCCCCAGCATTTT.

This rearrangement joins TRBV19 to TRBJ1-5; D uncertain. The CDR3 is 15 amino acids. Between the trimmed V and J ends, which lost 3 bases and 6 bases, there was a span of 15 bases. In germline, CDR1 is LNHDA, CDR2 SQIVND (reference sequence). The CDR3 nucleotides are TGTGCCAGTAGTATTGGCGGGCGGGGTCGTCAGCCCCAGCATTTT. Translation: CASSIGGRGRQPQHF.

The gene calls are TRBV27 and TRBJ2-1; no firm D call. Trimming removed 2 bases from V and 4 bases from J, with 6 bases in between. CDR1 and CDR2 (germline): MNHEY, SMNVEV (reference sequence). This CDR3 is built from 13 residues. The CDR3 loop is CASSLSPYNEQFF. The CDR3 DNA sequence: TGTGCCAGCAGTTTAAGCCCTTACAATGAGCAGTTCTTC.

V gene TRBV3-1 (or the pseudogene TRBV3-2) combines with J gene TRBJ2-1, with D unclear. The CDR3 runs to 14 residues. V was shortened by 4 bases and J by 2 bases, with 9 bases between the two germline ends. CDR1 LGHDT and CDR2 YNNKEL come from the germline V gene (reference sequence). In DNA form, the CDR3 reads TGTGCCAGCAGCCCTAATGGGCCCTACAATGAGCAGTTCTTC. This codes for CASSPNGPYNEQFF.

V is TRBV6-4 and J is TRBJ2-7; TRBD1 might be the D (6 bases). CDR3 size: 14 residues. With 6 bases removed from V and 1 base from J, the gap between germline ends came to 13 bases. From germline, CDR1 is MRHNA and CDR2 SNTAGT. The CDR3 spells CASRPDRTSYEQYF. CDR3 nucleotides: TGTGCCAGCAGGCCTGACAGGACTTCCTACGAGCAGTACTTC.

The CDR3 is CASSPISRRESYEQYF. For the CDR3, the DNA is TGTGCCAGCAGCCCGATATCTAGACGGGAGAGCTACGAGCAGTACTTC. This chain links TRBV11-2 with TRBJ2-7; TRBD2 might be the D (6 bases). Trimming left V 5 bases short and J 3 bases short, with 20 bases between. The CDR3 covers 16 residues. Germline assignment: CDR1 SGHAT and CDR2 FQNNGV.

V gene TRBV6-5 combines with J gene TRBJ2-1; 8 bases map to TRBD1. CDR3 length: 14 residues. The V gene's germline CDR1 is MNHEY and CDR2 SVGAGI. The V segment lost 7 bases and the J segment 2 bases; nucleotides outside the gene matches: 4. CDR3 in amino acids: CASKDRGPYNEQFF. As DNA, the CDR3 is TGTGCCAGCAAAGACAGGGGCCCCTACAATGAGCAGTTCTTC.

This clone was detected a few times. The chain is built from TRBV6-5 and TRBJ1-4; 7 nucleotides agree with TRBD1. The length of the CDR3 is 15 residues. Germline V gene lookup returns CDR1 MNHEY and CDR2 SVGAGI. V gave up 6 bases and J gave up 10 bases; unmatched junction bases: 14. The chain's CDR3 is CASSPTGADLGKLFF. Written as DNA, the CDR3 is TGTGCCAGCAGCCCCACAGGGGCCGACTTAGGAAAACTGTTTTTT.

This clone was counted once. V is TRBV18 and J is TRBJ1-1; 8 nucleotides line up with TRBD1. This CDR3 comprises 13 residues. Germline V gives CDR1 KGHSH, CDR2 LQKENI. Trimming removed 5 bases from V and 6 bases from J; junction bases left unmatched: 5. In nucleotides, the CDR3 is TGTGCCAGCTCATACCTGGGACAGGCTGAAGCTTTCTTT. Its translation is CASSYLGQAEAFF.

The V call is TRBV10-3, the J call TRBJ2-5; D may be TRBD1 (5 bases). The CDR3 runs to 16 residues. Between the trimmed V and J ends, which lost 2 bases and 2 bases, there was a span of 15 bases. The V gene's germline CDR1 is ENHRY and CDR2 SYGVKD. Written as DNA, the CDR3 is TGTGCCATCAGTGAGCTGAAAGGGGATAAGCAAGAGACCCAGTACTTC. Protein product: CAISELKGDKQETQYF.

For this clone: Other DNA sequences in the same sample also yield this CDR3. CDR3 amino acids: CASSPRQGRTDTQYF. In DNA form, the CDR3 reads TGTGCCAGCAGCCCTCGCCAGGGTCGCACAGATACGCAGTATTTT. The V gene is TRBV13, the J gene TRBJ2-3; D may be TRBD1 (5 bases). This CDR3 spans 15 amino acids. Germline CDR1 PRHDT, CDR2 FYEKMQ (reference sequence). Trimming left V 5 bases short and J 1 base short, with 13 bases between.

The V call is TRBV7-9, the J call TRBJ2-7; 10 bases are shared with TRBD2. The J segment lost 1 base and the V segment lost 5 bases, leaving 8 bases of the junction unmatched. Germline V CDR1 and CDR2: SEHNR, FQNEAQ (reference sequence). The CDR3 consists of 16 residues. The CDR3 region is CASSPLSGRDSYEQYF. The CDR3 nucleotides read TGTGCCAGCAGCCCACTAAGCGGGAGGGATTCCTACGAGCAGTACTTC.

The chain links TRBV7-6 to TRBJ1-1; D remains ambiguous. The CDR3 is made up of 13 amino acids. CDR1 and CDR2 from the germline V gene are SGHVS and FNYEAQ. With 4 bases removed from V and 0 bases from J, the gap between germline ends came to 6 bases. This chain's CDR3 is CASSSRMNTEAFF. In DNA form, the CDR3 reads TGTGCCAGCAGCTCCAGGATGAACACTGAAGCTTTCTTT.

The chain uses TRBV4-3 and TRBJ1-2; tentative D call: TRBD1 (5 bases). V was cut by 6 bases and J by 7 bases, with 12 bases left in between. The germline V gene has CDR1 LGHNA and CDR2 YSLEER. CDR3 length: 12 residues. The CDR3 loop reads CASRRGSGGYTF. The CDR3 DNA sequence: TGCGCCAGCAGGCGGGGGTCGGGTGGCTACACCTTC.

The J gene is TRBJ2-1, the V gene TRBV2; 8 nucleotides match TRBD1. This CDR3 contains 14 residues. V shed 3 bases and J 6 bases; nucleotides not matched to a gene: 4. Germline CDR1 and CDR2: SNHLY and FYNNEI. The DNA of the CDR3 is TGTGCCAGCAGTGACCGGACAGGGATCAATGAGCAGTTCTTC. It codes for CASSDRTGINEQFF.

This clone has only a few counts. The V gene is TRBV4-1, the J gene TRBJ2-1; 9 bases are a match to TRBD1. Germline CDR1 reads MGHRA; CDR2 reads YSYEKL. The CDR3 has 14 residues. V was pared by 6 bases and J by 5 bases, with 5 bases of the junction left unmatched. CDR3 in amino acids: CASRTGGVDNEQFF. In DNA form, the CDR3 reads TGCGCCAGCAGGACAGGGGGTGTAGACAATGAGCAGTTCTTC.

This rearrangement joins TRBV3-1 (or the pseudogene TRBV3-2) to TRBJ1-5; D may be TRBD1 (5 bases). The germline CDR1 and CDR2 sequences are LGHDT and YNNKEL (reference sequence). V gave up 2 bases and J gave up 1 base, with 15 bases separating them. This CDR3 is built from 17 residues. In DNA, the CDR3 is TGTGCCAGCAGCCAAAACCCAGGGTCTAGGAGCAATCAGCCCCAGCATTTT. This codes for CASSQNPGSRSNQPQHF.

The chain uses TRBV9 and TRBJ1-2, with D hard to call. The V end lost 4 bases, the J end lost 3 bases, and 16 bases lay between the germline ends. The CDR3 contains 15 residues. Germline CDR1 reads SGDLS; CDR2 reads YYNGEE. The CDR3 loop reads CASSPRDFGYYGYTF. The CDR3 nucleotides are TGTGCCAGCAGCCCCCGGGATTTCGGTTACTATGGCTACACCTTC.